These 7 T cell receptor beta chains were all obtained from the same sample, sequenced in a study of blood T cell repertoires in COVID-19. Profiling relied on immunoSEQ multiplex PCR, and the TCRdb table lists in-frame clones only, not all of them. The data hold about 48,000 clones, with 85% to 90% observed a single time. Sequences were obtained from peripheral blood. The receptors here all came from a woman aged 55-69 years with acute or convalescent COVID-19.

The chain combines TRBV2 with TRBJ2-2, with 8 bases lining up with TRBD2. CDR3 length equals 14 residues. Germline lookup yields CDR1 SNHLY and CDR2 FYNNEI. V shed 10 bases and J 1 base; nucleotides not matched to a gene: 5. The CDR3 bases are TGTGCCACCTTAGCGGGACTGAACACCGGGGAGCTGTTTTTT. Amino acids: CATLAGLNTGELFF.

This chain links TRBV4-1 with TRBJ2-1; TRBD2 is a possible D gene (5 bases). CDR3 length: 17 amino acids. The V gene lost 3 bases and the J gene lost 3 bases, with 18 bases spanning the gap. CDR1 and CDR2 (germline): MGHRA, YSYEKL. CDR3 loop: CASSHVDLGLSYNEQFF. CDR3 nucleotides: TGCGCCAGCAGCCATGTAGATCTAGGACTTAGCTACAATGAGCAGTTCTTC.

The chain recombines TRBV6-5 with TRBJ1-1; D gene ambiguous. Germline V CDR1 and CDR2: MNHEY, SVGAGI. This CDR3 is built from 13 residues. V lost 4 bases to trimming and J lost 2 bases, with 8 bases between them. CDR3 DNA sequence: TGTGCCAGCAGTTCGTCGGGAAACACTGAAGCTTTCTTT. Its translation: CASSSSGNTEAFF.

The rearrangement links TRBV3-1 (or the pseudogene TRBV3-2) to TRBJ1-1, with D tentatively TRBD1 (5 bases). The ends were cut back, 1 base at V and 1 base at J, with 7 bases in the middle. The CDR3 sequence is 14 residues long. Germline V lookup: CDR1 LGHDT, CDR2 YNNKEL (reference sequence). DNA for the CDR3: TGTGCCAGCAGCCAAGGGGGGGGGAACACTGAAGCTTTCTTT. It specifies CASSQGGGNTEAFF.

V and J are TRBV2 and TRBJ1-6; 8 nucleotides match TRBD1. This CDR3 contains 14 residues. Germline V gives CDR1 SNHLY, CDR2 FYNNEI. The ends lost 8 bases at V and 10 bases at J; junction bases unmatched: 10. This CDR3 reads CASVQGVKGSPLHF. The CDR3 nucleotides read TGTGCCAGCGTACAGGGGGTAAAAGGATCACCCCTCCACTTT.

The CDR3 spells CAWKARGRVTQYF. CDR3 in DNA: TGTGCCTGGAAGGCGCGGGGGCGGGTTACGCAGTATTTT. The chain employs TRBV30 and TRBJ2-3; weak D call: TRBD2 (7 bases). The CDR3 is 13 amino acids. V was cut by 4 bases and J by 8 bases, with 16 bases left in between. CDR1 is GTSNPN, CDR2 SVGIG, per germline (reference sequence).

The CDR3 reads CASRREGYEQYF. CDR3 nucleotide sequence: TGCGCCAGCAGGCGGGAGGGCTACGAGCAGTACTTC. The V call is TRBV5-1, the J call TRBJ2-7, with TRBD2 matching 9 bases. The V and J ends lost 5 bases and 3 bases, in that order; junction bases with no gene match: 0. This CDR3 spans 12 amino acids. Germline-derived CDR1 and CDR2 are SGHRS and YFSETQ.